This T cell receptor beta chain was profiled in a study of vaccination effects on CD4 cells after COVID-19. Isolation of CD4+ T cells took place after nine to ten days of culture. The sample holds a few counts of this clone. As yet, its antigen is unknown. Generated by immunoSEQ multiplex PCR, the TCRdb table keeps only in-frame clones and is missing some. The data show 65,000 to 80,000 clones, with over 60% seen just once and over 2% held by the top ten. The V end lost 1 base, the J end lost 0 bases, and 4 bases lay between the germline ends. Germline CDR1 is SGHTA and CDR2 is FQGTGA. The CDR3 is 14 residues long.

Sequencing used CD4+ T cells from PBMCs cultured without peptide, obtained before COVID-19 vaccination. This TCR was recovered from a human donor who received a COVID-19 vaccine. The chain has TRBV7-3 and TRBJ2-1; D not certain. This CDR3 is CASSLRGSYNEQFF. The CDR3 coding sequence is TGTGCCAGCAGCTTAAGGGGCTCCTACAATGAGCAGTTCTTC.